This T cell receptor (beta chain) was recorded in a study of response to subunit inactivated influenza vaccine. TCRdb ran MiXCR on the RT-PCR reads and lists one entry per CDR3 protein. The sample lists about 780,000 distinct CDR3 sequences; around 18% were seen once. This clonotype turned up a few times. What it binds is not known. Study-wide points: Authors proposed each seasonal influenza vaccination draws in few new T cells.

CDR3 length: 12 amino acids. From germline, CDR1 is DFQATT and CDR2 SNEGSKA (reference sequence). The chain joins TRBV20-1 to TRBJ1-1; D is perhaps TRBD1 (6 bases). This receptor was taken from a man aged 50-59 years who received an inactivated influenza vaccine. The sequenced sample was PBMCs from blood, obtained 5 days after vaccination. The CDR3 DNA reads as TGCAGCCCGCAGGGGACGGACACTGAAGCTTTCTTT. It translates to CSPQGTDTEAFF.